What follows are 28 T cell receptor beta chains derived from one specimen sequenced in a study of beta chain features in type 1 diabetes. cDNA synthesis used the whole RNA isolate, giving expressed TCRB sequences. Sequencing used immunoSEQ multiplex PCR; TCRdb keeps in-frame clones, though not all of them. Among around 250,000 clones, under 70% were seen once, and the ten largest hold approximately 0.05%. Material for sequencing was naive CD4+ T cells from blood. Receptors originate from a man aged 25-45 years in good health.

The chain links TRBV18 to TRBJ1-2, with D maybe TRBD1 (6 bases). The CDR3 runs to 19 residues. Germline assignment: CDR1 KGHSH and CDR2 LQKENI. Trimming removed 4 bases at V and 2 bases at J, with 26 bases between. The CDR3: CASSRNTGAAGQGNYGYTF. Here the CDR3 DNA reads TGTGCCAGCTCACGAAACACGGGCGCCGCAGGGCAGGGGAACTATGGCTACACCTTC.

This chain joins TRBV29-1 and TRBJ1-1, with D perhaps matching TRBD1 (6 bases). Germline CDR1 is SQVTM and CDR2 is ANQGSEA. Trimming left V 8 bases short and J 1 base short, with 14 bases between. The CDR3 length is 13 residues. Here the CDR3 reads CSSRDTQNTEAFF. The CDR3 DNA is TGCAGCAGCCGGGACACACAGAACACTGAAGCTTTCTTT.

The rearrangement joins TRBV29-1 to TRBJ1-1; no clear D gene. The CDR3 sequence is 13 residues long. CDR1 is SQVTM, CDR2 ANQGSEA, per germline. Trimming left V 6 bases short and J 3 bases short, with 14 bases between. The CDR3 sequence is CSVRPLLDTEAFF. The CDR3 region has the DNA TGCAGCGTCCGACCCCTATTGGACACTGAAGCTTTCTTT. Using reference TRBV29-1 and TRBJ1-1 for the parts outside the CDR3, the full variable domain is SAVISQKPSRDICQRGTSLTIQCQVDSQVTMMFWYRQQPGQSLTLIATANQGSEATYESGFVIDKFPISRPNLTFSTLTVSNMSPEDSSIYLCSVRPLLDTEAFFGQGTRLTVV.

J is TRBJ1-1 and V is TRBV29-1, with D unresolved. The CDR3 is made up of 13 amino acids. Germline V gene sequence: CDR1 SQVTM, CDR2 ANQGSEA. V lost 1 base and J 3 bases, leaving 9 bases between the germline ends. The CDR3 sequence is CSVEGRVHTEAFF. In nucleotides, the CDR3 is TGCAGCGTTGAAGGTCGGGTACACACTGAAGCTTTCTTT.

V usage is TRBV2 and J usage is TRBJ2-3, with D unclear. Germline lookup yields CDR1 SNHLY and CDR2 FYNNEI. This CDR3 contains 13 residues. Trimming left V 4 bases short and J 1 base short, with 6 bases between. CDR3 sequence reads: CASSASRTDTQYF. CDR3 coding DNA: TGTGCCAGCAGTGCCAGCCGCACAGATACGCAGTATTTT.

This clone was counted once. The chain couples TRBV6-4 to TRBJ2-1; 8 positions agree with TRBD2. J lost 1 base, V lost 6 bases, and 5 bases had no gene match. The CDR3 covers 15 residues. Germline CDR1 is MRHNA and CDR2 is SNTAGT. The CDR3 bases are TGTGCCAGCAGCGCGCGGGGGGTGTCCTACAATGAGCAGTTCTTC. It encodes CASSARGVSYNEQFF.

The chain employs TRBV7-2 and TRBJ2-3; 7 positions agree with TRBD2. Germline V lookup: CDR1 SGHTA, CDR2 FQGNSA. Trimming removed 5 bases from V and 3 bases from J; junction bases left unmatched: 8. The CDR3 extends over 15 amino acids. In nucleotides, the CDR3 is TGTGCCAGCAGCCCCCGGGGGGAGAGGACAGATACGCAGTATTTT. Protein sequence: CASSPRGERTDTQYF.

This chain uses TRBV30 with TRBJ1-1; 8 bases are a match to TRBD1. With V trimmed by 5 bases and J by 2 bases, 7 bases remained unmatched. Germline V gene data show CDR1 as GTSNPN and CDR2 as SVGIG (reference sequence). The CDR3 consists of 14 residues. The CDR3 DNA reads TGTGCCTGGGACGAAGGGACAGGTAACACTGAAGCTTTCTTT. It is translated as CAWDEGTGNTEAFF.

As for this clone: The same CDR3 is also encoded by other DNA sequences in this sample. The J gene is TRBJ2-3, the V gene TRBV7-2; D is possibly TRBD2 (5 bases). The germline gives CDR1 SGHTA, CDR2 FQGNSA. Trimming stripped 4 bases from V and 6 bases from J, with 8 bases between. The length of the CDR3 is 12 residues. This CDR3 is CASSSRRDTQYF. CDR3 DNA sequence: TGTGCCAGCAGCTCGAGGAGGGATACGCAGTATTTT.

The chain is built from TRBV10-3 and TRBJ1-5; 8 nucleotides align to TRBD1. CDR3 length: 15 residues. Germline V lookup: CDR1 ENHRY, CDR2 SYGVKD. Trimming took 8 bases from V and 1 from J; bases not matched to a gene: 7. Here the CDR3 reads CAIGAGGTSNQPQHF. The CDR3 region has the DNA TGTGCCATCGGGGCAGGGGGCACGAGCAATCAGCCCCAGCATTTT.

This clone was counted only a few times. CDR3 sequence (DNA): TGTGCCATCAGTGACCTCGGGAGGCTCGCATCAGATACGCAGTATTTT. Its protein is CAISDLGRLASDTQYF. J is TRBJ2-3 and V is TRBV10-3; 7 nucleotides align to TRBD2. Losses at the gene ends were 3 bases for V and 4 bases for J; bases not matched to a gene: 10. There are 16 residues in the CDR3. Germline CDR1 ENHRY, CDR2 SYGVKD.

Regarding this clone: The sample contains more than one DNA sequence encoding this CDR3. In DNA, the CDR3 is TGTGCCAGCAGCGTAGGGCGGGACTATGGCTACACCTTC. Its protein is CASSVGRDYGYTF. The chain combines TRBV9 with TRBJ1-2; no clear D gene. Germline V CDR1 and CDR2: SGDLS, YYNGEE. This CDR3 region has 13 residues. V lost 0 bases and J 3 bases, leaving 6 bases between the germline ends.

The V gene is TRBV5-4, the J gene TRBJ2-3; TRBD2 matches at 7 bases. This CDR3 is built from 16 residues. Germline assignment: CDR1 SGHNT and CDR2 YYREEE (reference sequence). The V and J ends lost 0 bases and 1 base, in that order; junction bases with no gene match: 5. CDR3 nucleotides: TGTGCCAGCAGCTTGGGCGCTAGCGGACGCACAGATACGCAGTATTTT. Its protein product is CASSLGASGRTDTQYF.

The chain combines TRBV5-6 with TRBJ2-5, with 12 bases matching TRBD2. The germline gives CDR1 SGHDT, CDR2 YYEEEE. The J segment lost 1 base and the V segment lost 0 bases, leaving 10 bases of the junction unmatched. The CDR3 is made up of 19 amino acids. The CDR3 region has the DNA TGTGCCAGCAGCTTGGCCCGACTAGCGGGAGTCTGGGGCCAAGAGACCCAGTACTTC. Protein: CASSLARLAGVWGQETQYF. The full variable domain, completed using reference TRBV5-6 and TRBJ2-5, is DAGVTQSPTHLIKTRGQQVTLRCSPKSGHDTVSWYQQALGQGPQFIFQYYEEEERQRGNFPDRFSGHQFPNYSSELNVNALLLGDSALYLCASSLARLAGVWGQETQYFGPGTRLLVL.

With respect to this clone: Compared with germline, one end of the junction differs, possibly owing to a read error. The CDR3 DNA reads as TGCAGTGCTAGAGATTACAATGAGCATTTCTTC. The encoded protein is CSARDYNEHFF. The chain joins TRBV20-1 to TRBJ2-1, with D hard to call. CDR3 length equals 11 residues. From germline, CDR1 is DFQATT and CDR2 SNEGSKA (reference sequence).

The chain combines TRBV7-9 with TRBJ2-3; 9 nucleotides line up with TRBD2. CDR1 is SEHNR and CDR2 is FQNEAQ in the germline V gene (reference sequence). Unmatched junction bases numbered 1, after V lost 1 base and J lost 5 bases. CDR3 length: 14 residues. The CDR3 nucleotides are TGTGCCAGCAGCTTAGGGACTAGCGAAGATACGCAGTATTTT. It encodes CASSLGTSEDTQYF. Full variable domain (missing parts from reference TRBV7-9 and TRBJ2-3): DTGVSQNPRHKITKRGQNVTFRCDPISEHNRLYWYRQTLGQGPEFLTYFQNEAQLEKSRLLSDRFSAERPKGSFSTLEIQRTEQGDSAMYLCASSLGTSEDTQYFGPGTRLTVL.

CDR3 residues: CASSLTNEQFF. Written as DNA, the CDR3 is TGTGCCAGCAGCTTAACCAATGAGCAGTTCTTC. The rearrangement uses TRBV11-2 and TRBJ2-1; D gene uncertain. Deletions cut 2 bases from V and 6 bases from J, with 2 bases between. The CDR3 has 11 amino acids. Germline V CDR1 and CDR2: SGHAT, FQNNGV. The whole variable domain, filled in from reference TRBV11-2 and TRBJ2-1, reads EAGVAQSPRYKIIEKRQSVAFWCNPISGHATLYWYQQILGQGPKLLIQFQNNGVVDDSQLPKDRFSAERLKGVDSTLKIQPAKLEDSAVYLCASSLTNEQFFGPGTRLTVL.

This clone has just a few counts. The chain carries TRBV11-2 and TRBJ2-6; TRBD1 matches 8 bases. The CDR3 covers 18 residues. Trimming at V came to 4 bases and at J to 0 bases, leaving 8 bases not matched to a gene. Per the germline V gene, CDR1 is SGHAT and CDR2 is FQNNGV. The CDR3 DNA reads TGTGCCAGCAGCTCCCACAGGGGGGCCCTCTCTGGGGCCAACGTCCTGACTTTC. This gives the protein CASSSHRGALSGANVLTF.

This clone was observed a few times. For the CDR3, the DNA is TGCAGCGTTGATTTGGTCCCCGATGCAGATACGCAGTATTTT. Amino acid sequence: CSVDLVPDADTQYF. The chain has TRBV29-1 and TRBJ2-3; D uncertain. In germline, CDR1 is SQVTM, CDR2 ANQGSEA. Trimming stripped 3 bases from V and 4 bases from J, with 14 bases between. The CDR3 is 14 amino acids.

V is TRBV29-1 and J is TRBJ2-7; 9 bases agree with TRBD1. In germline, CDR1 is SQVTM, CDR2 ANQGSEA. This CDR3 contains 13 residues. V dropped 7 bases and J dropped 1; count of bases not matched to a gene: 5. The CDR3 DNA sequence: TGCAGCGCCGGACAGGGGCCTTCCTACGAGCAGTACTTC. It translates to CSAGQGPSYEQYF.

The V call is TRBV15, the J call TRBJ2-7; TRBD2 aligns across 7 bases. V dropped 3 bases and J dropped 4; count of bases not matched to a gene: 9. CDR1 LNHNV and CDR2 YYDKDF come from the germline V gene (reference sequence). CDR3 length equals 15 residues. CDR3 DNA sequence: TGTGCCACCAGCAGGGGAGGGACTGGGCTTTACGAGCAGTACTTC. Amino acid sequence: CATSRGGTGLYEQYF.

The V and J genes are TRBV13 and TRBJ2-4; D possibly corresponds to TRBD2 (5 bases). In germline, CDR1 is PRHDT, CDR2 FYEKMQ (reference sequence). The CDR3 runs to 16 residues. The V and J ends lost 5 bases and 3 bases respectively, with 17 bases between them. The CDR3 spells CASSPTGSTGKNIQYF. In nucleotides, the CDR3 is TGTGCCAGCAGCCCAACGGGGTCCACGGGCAAAAACATTCAGTACTTC.

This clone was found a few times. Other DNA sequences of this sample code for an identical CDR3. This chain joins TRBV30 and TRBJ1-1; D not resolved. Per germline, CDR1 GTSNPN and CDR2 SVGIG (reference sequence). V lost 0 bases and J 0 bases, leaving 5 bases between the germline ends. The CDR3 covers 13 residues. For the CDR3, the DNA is TGTGCCTGGAGTGTTCGTCTGAACACTGAAGCTTTCTTT. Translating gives CAWSVRLNTEAFF.

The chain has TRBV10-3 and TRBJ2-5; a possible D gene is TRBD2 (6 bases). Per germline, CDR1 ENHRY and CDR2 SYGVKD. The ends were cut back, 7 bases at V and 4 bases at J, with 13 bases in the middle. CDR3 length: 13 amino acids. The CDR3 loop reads CAITAGSGETQYF. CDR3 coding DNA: TGTGCCATCACCGCGGGGTCAGGAGAGACCCAGTACTTC.

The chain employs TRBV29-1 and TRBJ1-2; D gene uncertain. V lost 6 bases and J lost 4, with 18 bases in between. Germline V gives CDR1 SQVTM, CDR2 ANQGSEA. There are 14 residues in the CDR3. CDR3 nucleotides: TGCAGCGTACCGGTATCTCCCCACTCCTATGGCTACACCTTC. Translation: CSVPVSPHSYGYTF.

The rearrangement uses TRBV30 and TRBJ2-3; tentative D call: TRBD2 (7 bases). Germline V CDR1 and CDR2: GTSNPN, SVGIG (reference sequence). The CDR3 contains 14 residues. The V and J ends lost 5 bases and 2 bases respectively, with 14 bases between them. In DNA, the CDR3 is TGTGCCTGGGGACAGACTAGCTACACAGATACGCAGTATTTT. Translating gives CAWGQTSYTDTQYF.

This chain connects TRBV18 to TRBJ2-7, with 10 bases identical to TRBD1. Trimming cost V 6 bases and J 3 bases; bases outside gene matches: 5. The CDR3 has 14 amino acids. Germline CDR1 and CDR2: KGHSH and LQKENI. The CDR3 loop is CASSPGQGIYEQYF. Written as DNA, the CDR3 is TGTGCCAGCTCCCCGGGACAGGGGATCTACGAGCAGTACTTC. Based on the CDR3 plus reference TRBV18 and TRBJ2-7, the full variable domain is NAGVMQNPRHLVRRRGQEARLRCSPMKGHSHVYWYRQLPEEGLKFMVYLQKENIIDESGMPKERFSAEFPKEGPSILRIQQVVRGDSAAYFCASSPGQGIYEQYFGPGTRLTVT.

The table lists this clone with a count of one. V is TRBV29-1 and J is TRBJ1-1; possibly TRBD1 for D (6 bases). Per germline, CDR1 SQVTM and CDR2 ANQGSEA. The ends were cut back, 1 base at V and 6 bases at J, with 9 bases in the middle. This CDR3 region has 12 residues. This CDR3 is CSVEAYRAEAFF. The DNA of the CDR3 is TGCAGCGTTGAAGCCTACAGGGCTGAAGCTTTCTTT.